This T cell receptor beta chain originates from a study of control samples from healthy donors and cancer patients. Data came from immunoSEQ multiplex PCR; TCRdb stores just in-frame clones and leaves some out. This table has about 140,000 clones, 94% appearing once. The CDR3 runs 15 residues. Germline CDR1 reads SGHRS; CDR2 reads YFSETQ. Trimming stripped 4 bases from V and 3 bases from J, with 17 bases between. The TCR sequence derives from a man in his forties or fifties in good health. The rearrangement joins TRBV5-1 to TRBJ2-7; D is possibly TRBD1 (6 bases). The specimen was blood. CDR3 in DNA: TGCGCCAGCAGCCTTCCCTCAGGGGTTCTCTACGAGCAGTACTTC. Its translation is CASSLPSGVLYEQYF.